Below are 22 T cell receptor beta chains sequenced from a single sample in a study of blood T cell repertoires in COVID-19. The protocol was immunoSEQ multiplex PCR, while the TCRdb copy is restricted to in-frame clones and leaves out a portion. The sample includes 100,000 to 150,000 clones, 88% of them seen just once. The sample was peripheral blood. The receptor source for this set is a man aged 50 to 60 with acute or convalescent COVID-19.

This CDR3 is CASSLSNRGTEAFF. CDR3 sequence (DNA): TGTGCCAGCAGCCTTTCTAATCGGGGCACTGAAGCTTTCTTT. The chain employs TRBV3-1 (or the pseudogene TRBV3-2) and TRBJ1-1; no reliable D call. V lost 4 bases to trimming and J lost 4 bases, with 13 bases between them. CDR1 is LGHDT, CDR2 YNNKEL, per germline (reference sequence). This CDR3 is 14 amino acids long.

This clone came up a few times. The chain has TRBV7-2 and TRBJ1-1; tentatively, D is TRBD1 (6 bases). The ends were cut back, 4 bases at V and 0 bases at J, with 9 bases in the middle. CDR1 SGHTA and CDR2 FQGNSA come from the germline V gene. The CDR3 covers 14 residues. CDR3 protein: CASSSRGLNTEAFF. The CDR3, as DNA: TGTGCCAGCAGCTCCAGGGGTTTGAACACTGAAGCTTTCTTT. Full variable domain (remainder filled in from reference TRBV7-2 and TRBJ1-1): GAGVSQSPSNKVTEKGKDVELRCDPISGHTALYWYRQSLGQGLEFLIYFQGNSAPDKSGLPSDRFSAERTGGSVSTLTIQRTQQEDSAVYLCASSSRGLNTEAFFGQGTRLTVV.

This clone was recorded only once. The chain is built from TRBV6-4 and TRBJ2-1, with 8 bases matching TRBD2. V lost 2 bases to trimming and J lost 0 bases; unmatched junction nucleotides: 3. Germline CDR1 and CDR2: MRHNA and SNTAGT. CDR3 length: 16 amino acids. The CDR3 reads CASSDGRGGSYNEQFF. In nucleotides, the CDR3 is TGTGCCAGCAGTGACGGACGGGGGGGCTCCTACAATGAGCAGTTCTTC.

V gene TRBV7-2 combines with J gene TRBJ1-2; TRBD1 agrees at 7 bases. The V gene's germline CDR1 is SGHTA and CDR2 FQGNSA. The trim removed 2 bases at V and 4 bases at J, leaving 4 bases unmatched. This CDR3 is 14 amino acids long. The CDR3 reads CASSLRGQSYGYTF. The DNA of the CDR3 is TGTGCCAGCAGCTTAAGGGGACAGTCCTATGGCTACACCTTC.

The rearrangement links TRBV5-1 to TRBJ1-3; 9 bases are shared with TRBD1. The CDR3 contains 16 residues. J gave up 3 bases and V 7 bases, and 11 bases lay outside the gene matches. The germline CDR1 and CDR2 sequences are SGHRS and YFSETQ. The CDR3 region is CASGLQGQGGGNTIYF. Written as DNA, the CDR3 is TGCGCCAGCGGCCTACAGGGACAGGGTGGTGGAAACACCATATATTTT.

This CDR3 reads CASQTPGNTEAFF. The CDR3 DNA is TGTGCCAGCCAAACACCGGGGAACACTGAAGCTTTCTTT. This rearrangement joins TRBV6-5 to TRBJ1-1, with D uncertain. The V gene's germline CDR1 is MNHEY and CDR2 SVGAGI. This CDR3 is built from 13 residues. The germline V and J ends were trimmed by 8 bases and 1 base, with 11 bases remaining between them.

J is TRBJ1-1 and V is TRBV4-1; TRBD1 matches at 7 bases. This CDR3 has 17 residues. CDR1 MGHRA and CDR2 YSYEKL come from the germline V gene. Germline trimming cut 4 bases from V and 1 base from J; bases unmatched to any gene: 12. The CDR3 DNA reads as TGCGCCAGCAGCCCAGGGGGGTGGGAACAGTCGAACACTGAAGCTTTCTTT. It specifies CASSPGGWEQSNTEAFF.

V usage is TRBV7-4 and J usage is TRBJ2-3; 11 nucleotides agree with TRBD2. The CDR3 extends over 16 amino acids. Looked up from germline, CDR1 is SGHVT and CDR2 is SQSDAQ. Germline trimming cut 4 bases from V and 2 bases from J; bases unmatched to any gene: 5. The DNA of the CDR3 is TGTGCCAGCAGCTACCGACTAGCGGGAACCACAGATACGCAGTATTTT. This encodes CASSYRLAGTTDTQYF.

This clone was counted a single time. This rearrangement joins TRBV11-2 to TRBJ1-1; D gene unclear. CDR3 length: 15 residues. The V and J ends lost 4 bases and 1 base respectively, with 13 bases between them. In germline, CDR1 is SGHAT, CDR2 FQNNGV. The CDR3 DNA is TGTGCCAGCAGCTCGATTTTGACTGAGAACACTGAAGCTTTCTTT. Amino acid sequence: CASSSILTENTEAFF.

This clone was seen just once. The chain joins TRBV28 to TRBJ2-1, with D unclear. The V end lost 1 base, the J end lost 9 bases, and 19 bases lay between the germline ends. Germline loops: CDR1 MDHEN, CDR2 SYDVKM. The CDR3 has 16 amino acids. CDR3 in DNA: TGTGCCAGCAGTTTATTCCTTTCGGCGGCAGCCACTGAGCAGTTCTTC. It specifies CASSLFLSAAATEQFF.

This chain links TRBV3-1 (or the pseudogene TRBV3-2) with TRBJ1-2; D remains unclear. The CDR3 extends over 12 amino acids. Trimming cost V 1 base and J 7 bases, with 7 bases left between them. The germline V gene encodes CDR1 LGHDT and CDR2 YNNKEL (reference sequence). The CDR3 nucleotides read TGTGCCAGCAGCCAAGCAGGTGGTGGCTACACCTTC. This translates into CASSQAGGGYTF.

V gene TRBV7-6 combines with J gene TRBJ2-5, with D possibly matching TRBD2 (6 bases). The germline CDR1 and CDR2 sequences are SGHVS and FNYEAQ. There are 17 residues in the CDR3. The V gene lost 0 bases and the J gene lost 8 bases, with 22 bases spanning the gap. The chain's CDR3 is CASSLAAGRTSLGTQYF. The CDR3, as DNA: TGTGCCAGCAGCTTAGCGGCGGGGCGGACATCACTAGGAACCCAGTACTTC.

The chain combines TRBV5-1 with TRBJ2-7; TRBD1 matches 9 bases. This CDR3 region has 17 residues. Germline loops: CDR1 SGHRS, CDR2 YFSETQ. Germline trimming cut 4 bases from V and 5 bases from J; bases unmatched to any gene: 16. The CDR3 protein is CASSTGTWTGAGNEQYF. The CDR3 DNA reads TGCGCCAGCAGCACGGGGACCTGGACAGGGGCGGGAAACGAGCAGTACTTC.

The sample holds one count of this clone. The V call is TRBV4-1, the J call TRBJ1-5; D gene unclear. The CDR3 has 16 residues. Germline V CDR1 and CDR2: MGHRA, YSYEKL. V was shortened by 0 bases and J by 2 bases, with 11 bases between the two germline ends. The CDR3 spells CASSQDGGFGNQPQHF. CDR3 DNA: TGCGCCAGCAGCCAAGATGGAGGGTTTGGCAATCAGCCCCAGCATTTT.

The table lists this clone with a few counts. The CDR3 here is CASSPWTGKAFF. The DNA for the CDR3 is TGTGCCAGCAGTCCATGGACAGGGAAAGCTTTCTTT. This chain links TRBV2 with TRBJ1-1; 8 bases are shared with TRBD1. The CDR3 sequence is 12 residues long. Germline-derived CDR1 and CDR2 are SNHLY and FYNNEI. The trim removed 5 bases at V and 9 bases at J, leaving 5 bases unmatched.

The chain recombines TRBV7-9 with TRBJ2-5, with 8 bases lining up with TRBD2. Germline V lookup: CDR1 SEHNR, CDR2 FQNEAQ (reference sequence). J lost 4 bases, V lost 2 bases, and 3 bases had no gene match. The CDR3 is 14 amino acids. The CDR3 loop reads CASSLLAGRETQYF. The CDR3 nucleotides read TGTGCCAGCAGCTTACTAGCGGGTAGAGAGACCCAGTACTTC.

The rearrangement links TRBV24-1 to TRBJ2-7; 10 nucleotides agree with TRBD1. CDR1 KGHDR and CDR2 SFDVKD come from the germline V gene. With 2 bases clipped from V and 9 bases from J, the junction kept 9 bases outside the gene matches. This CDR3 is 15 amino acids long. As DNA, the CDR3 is TGTGCCACCAGTGATTCCTGGACAGGGGGATCGGGGCAGTACTTC. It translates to CATSDSWTGGSGQYF.

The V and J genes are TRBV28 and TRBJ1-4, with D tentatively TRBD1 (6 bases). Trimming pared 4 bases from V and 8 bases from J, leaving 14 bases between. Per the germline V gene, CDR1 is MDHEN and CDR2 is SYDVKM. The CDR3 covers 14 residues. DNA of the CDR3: TGTGCCAGCAGTTGGGGAGGGACAAGAGAAAAACTGTTTTTT. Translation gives CASSWGGTREKLFF. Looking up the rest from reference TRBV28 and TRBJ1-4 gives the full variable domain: DVKVTQSSRYLVKRTGEKVFLECVQDMDHENMFWYRQDPGLGLRLIYFSYDVKMKEKGDIPEGYSVSREKKERFSLILESASTNQTSMYLCASSWGGTREKLFFGSGTQLSVL.

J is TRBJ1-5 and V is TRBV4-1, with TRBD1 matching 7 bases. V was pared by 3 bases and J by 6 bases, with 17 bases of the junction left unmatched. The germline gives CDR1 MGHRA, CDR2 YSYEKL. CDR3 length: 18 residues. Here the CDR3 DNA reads TGCGCCAGCAGCCAGGCCAGGGGGTCGGGCTCGGTAAGTCAGCCCCAGCATTTT. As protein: CASSQARGSGSVSQPQHF.

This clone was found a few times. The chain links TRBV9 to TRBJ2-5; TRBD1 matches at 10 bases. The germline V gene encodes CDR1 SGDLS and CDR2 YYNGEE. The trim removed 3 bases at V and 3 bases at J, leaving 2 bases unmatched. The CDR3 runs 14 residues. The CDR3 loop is CASSADRGEETQYF. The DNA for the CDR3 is TGTGCCAGCAGCGCGGACAGGGGGGAAGAGACCCAGTACTTC.

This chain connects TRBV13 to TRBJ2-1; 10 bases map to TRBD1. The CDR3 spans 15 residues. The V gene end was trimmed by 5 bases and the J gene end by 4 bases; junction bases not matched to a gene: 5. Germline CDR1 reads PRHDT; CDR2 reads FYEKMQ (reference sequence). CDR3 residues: CASSRDRGGYNEQFF. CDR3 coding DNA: TGTGCCAGCAGCCGGGACAGGGGCGGGTACAATGAGCAGTTCTTC.

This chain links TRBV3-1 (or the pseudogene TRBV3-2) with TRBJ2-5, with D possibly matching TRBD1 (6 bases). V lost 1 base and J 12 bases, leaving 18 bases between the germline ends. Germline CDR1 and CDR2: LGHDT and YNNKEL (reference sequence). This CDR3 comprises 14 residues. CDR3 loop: CASSQVSGTSIEYF. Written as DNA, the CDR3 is TGTGCCAGCAGCCAAGTCTCTGGGACATCGATAGAGTACTTC.